The T cell receptor beta chain described here comes from a study of regulatory T cells in long-lasting Graves disease. CDR3 length equals 16 residues. Germline V gives CDR1 SGHRS, CDR2 YFSETQ. V shed 0 bases and J shed 6 bases, with 16 bases lying between them. Noted time point: newly diagnosed GD, antithyroid drugs for less than 3 months. The TCR library was made from RNA that had been extracted from PBMCs in TRIzol. Construction of TCR beta libraries relied on iRepertoire HTBI primers and on Arm-PCR targeting CDR3 regions. MiXCR was run by TCRdb on the multiplex PCR reads, yielding one entry per CDR3 protein. Of 350,000 to 450,000 distinct CDR3 sequences listed, roughly 10% are singletons. This clonotype has more than one count but fewer than ten. The same sample was also used in a study of T cells in Graves' hyperthyroidism and ophthalmopathy.

The chain recombines TRBV5-1 with TRBJ1-5, with a possible D match to TRBD1 (6 bases). This clonotype originated in a woman aged 18-29 years with Graves disease. The source was peripheral blood mononuclear cells (PBMCs), collected at new diagnosis, from a patient treated with antithyroid drugs. In nucleotides, the CDR3 is TGCGCCAGCAGCTTGGTGCCGGGGGCGCGAATTCAGCCCCAGCATTTT. The encoded protein is CASSLVPGARIQPQHF.